These T cell receptor beta chains were read from a single sample in a study of T-cell memory formation after mild COVID-19. TCRdb re-called the 5' RACE reads through MiXCR, storing one row per CDR3 protein. This table has fewer than 70,000 distinct CDR3 sequences, approximately 9.5% appearing once. Input material: PBMCs or a T cell subset sorted from them (not recorded which). The source of these receptors is a man between 18 and 35 years old who had mild COVID-19 (a few samples of this study predate the infection). Cell type and time point are not known. Each CDR3 is given with its conserved first and last residue. A D gene is named only where the DNA matches it firmly. Rows may omit the clone size; those that give it use once, few, many or a size class.

D gene,J gene,V gene,CDR3 length,clone size,CDR3 protein,CDR3 DNA
.,TRBJ1-5,TRBV6-2/TRBV6-3,15,.,CASTYNSDSNQPQHF,TGTGCCAGCACCTACAACAGCGATAGCAATCAGCCCCAGCATTTT
.,TRBJ2-1,TRBV5-1,14,.,CASNRGERGDEQFF,TGCGCCAGCAATCGAGGGGAAAGGGGTGATGAGCAGTTCTTC
TRBD2,TRBJ2-1,TRBV7-7,14,few,CASSLVPSGNEQFF,TGTGCTAGCAGCTTAGTTCCTAGCGGCAATGAGCAGTTCTTC
TRBD2,TRBJ2-5,TRBV20-1,13,.,CSARVAGEETQYF,TGCAGTGCTAGAGTAGCGGGGGAAGAGACCCAGTACTTC
TRBD1,TRBJ2-1,TRBV7-2,13,.,CASSRGQHNEQFF,TGTGCCAGCAGCAGGGGACAGCACAATGAGCAGTTCTTC
.,TRBJ1-2,TRBV7-2,14,.,CASSLGGGNYGYTF,TGTGCCAGCAGCTTAGGAGGGGGTAACTATGGCTACACCTTC
.,TRBJ2-1,TRBV4-3,14,few,CASSPVASVIEQFF,TGCGCCAGCAGCCCTGTGGCGAGTGTGATTGAGCAGTTCTTC
.,TRBJ1-5,TRBV2,16,few,CASSEEAGRNYQPQHF,TGTGCCAGCAGTGAAGAGGCAGGGAGGAATTATCAGCCCCAGCATTTT
.,TRBJ2-5,TRBV6-2/TRBV6-3,11,few,CASSSGIRQYF,TGTGCCAGCAGTTCAGGGATCCGCCAGTACTTC
.,TRBJ1-1,TRBV7-9,16,many,CASSRERGMGNTEAFF,TGTGCCAGCAGCCGCGAGAGGGGGATGGGGAACACTGAAGCTTTCTTT
.,TRBJ2-3,TRBV27,15,few,CASSPAGGGSDTQYF,TGTGCCAGCAGCCCCGCCGGGGGTGGCTCAGATACGCAGTATTTT
.,TRBJ2-2,TRBV20-1,15,.,CSAFSAKGDTGELFF,TGCAGTGCTTTCTCGGCCAAGGGAGACACCGGGGAGCTGTTTTTT
.,TRBJ2-7,TRBV30,12,many,CAWSVSSYEQYF,TGTGCCTGGAGTGTCAGCTCCTACGAGCAGTACTTC
TRBD2,TRBJ2-1,TRBV6-2/TRBV6-3,13,.,CAGRVAGGNEQFF,TGTGCCGGAAGGGTAGCGGGGGGGAATGAGCAGTTCTTC
.,TRBJ1-5,TRBV2,18,.,CASSELLGNLRENQPQHF,TGTGCCAGCAGTGAACTTCTGGGGAACCTCCGGGAGAATCAGCCCCAGCATTTT
.,TRBJ1-2,TRBV7-2,13,few,CASSLGIGVGYTF,TGTGCCAGCAGCTTGGGGATCGGGGTTGGCTACACCTTC
.,TRBJ2-1,TRBV5-1,13,many,CASSLGGYNEQFF,TGCGCCAGCAGCTTGGGGGGATACAATGAGCAGTTCTTC
.,TRBJ2-7,TRBV5-1,14,medium-sized,CASSLAVGIYEQYF,TGCGCCAGCAGCTTGGCCGTGGGGATTTACGAGCAGTACTTC
.,TRBJ1-4,TRBV4-3,12,few,CASRSGPGKLFF,TGCGCCAGCAGAAGCGGGCCTGGAAAACTGTTTTTT
.,TRBJ2-3,TRBV4-3,13,few,CASSQGFLDTQYF,TGCGCCAGCAGCCAGGGTTTCTTAGATACGCAGTATTTT
TRBD2,TRBJ2-5,TRBV4-2,16,few,CASSQGGGAGAETQYF,TGTGCCAGCAGCCAAGGCGGGGGGGCCGGCGCTGAGACCCAGTACTTC
.,TRBJ2-1,TRBV5-5,17,few,CASSLTSDDSFYNEQFF,TGTGCCAGCAGCTTAACTTCCGATGACAGCTTCTACAATGAGCAGTTCTTC
.,TRBJ1-1,TRBV21-1,17,few,CASSKGLDREVNTEAFF,TGTGCCAGCAGCAAAGGGCTAGACAGGGAGGTGAACACTGAAGCTTTCTTT
TRBD1,TRBJ1-6,TRBV5-1,15,.,CASSPAGQRNSPLHF,TGCGCCAGCAGTCCCGCGGGACAGCGTAATTCACCCCTCCACTTT
TRBD2,TRBJ2-2,TRBV19,14,.,CASRPSGATGELFF,TGTGCCAGTAGACCTAGCGGGGCCACCGGGGAGCTGTTTTTT
.,TRBJ1-1,TRBV20-1,12,few,CSAWGKNTEAFF,TGCAGTGCGTGGGGGAAGAACACTGAAGCTTTCTTT
.,TRBJ2-7,TRBV3-1,13,few,CASGRTVEYEQYF,TGTGCCAGCGGAAGGACGGTGGAGTACGAGCAGTACTTC
.,TRBJ2-4,TRBV4-1,14,few,CASSQEWGKNIQYF,TGCGCCAGCAGCCAAGAATGGGGCAAAAACATTCAGTACTTC
.,TRBJ1-1,TRBV6-5,15,few,CASSEGVKGNTEAFF,TGTGCCAGCTCCGAAGGAGTTAAGGGGAACACTGAAGCTTTCTTT
.,TRBJ1-2,TRBV7-2,17,.,CASSLAGRNQGKTGYTF,TGTGCCAGCAGCTTAGCCGGGAGGAATCAGGGGAAAACTGGCTACACCTTC
TRBD2,TRBJ2-6,TRBV7-8,17,many,CASNRLAANSGANVLTF,TGTGCCAGCAATAGACTAGCGGCTAACTCTGGGGCCAACGTCCTGACTTTC
TRBD2,TRBJ2-1,TRBV18,15,many,CASSPLAGAYNEQFF,TGTGCCAGCTCCCCACTAGCGGGGGCGTACAATGAGCAGTTCTTC
.,TRBJ2-3,TRBV12-3/TRBV12-4,13,.,CASSLLESGTQYF,TGTGCCAGCAGTTTGCTCGAGTCTGGGACGCAGTATTTT
.,TRBJ2-1,TRBV4-2,11,many,CATLGGNEQFF,TGTGCCACCCTGGGGGGAAATGAGCAGTTCTTC
.,TRBJ1-1,TRBV5-1,14,.,CASSFRGSNTEAFF,TGCGCCAGCAGCTTCCGGGGGTCAAACACTGAAGCTTTCTTT
.,TRBJ2-7,TRBV2,12,many,CASAMGRYEQYF,TGTGCCAGTGCTATGGGCCGGTACGAGCAGTACTTC
TRBD2,TRBJ2-1,TRBV7-9,12,many,CASSSRAGGPVF,TGTGCCAGCAGCTCGCGAGCGGGGGGGCCGGTCTTC
TRBD1,TRBJ1-4,TRBV28,12,few,CASSDRGEKLFF,TGTGCCAGCAGTGACAGGGGCGAAAAACTGTTTTTT
.,TRBJ1-1,TRBV20-1,12,medium-sized,CSAGRGDTEAFF,TGCAGTGCTGGCCGCGGGGACACTGAAGCTTTCTTT
.,TRBJ2-4,TRBV5-1,14,.,CASSLEGEPNIQYF,TGCGCCAGCAGCTTGGAGGGGGAGCCCAACATTCAGTACTTC
.,TRBJ2-1,TRBV20-1,14,.,CSANHPQSYNEQFF,TGCAGTGCTAACCACCCTCAGTCCTACAATGAGCAGTTCTTC